The 23 T cell receptor beta chains presented below share a single source sample, sequenced in a study of naive and memory T cell subsets. The beta constant-region primer was an equimolar mix of two oligonucleotides covering TRBC1 and TRBC2. Four rounds of PCR amplified the ligated cDNA using nested alpha and beta constant-region primers plus SP2. TCRdb used MiXCR to reprocess the UMI-ligation and nested PCR reads, holding one entry per CDR3 protein. The sample records roughly 130,000 distinct CDR3 sequences, about 36% being singletons. Sequenced input: central memory CD4+ T cells from blood. These TCRs come from a human donor in good health.

CDR3 sequence reads: CASSPSRGWGNTIYF. CDR3 coding DNA: TGCGCCAGCAGCCCGTCCAGGGGATGGGGAAACACCATATATTTT. V and J are TRBV4-1 and TRBJ1-3, with D possibly matching TRBD1 (6 bases). The length of the CDR3 is 15 residues. Per the germline V gene, CDR1 is MGHRA and CDR2 is YSYEKL. With 4 bases removed from V and 4 bases from J, the gap between germline ends came to 14 bases.

This clonotype was seen a handful of times. The chain recombines TRBV6-1 with TRBJ1-5; D not resolved. The CDR3 is 13 residues long. CDR1 is MNHNS, CDR2 SASEGT, per germline. V was clipped by 3 bases and J by 5 bases, with 8 bases between them. The CDR3 is CASSEGTHQPQHF. The CDR3 DNA reads TGTGCCAGCAGTGAGGGAACCCATCAGCCCCAGCATTTT.

There are a few counts of this clonotype. The chain uses TRBV5-5 and TRBJ2-1, with 11 nucleotides matching TRBD2. The length of the CDR3 is 17 residues. The trim removed 4 bases at V and 3 bases at J, leaving 9 bases unmatched. Germline CDR1 SGHKS, CDR2 YYEKEE (reference sequence). The CDR3 spells CASSAQGLAAIYNEQFF. As DNA, the CDR3 is TGTGCCAGCAGCGCACAGGGACTAGCGGCTATCTACAATGAGCAGTTCTTC.

The table lists this clonotype with many counts. The chain has TRBV29-1 and TRBJ2-3; TRBD1 aligns across 7 bases. V lost 4 bases to trimming and J lost 5 bases; unmatched junction nucleotides: 3. Germline assignment: CDR1 SQVTM and CDR2 ANQGSEA. The CDR3 contains 12 residues. The CDR3 region has the DNA TGCAGCGTTGTGCAGGGGGTAGATACGCAGTATTTT. Encoded protein: CSVVQGVDTQYF.

The chain employs TRBV28 and TRBJ2-2; TRBD1 or TRBD2 may be the D gene (6 bases each). V was trimmed by 6 bases and J by 1 base, leaving 15 bases between them. The CDR3 extends over 16 amino acids. The germline CDR1 and CDR2 sequences are MDHEN and SYDVKM. For the CDR3, the DNA is TGTGCCAGCAGAGGGGGGCGAACAAGGAACACCGGGGAGCTGTTTTTT. Translated, it gives CASRGGRTRNTGELFF.

This chain uses TRBV19 with TRBJ1-2; D may be TRBD1 (6 bases). Trimming took off 6 bases at V and 7 bases at J, with 12 bases between the two ends. CDR1 is LNHDA, CDR2 SQIVND, per germline (reference sequence). The CDR3 extends over 12 amino acids. The CDR3, as DNA: TGTGCCAGTAGGACCGGGACAACTGGCTACACCTTC. Translation gives CASRTGTTGYTF.

This clonotype was counted many times. V and J are TRBV18 and TRBJ2-3, with D possibly being TRBD1 (5 bases). V lost 5 bases and J lost 6, with 12 bases in between. CDR3 length: 13 residues. The V gene's germline CDR1 is KGHSH and CDR2 LQKENI. In DNA, the CDR3 is TGTGCCAGCTCAGCCGTCAGGGTCGATACGCAGTATTTT. The encoded protein is CASSAVRVDTQYF. The variable domain in full, with the rest retrieved from reference TRBV18 and TRBJ2-3, is NAGVMQNPRHLVRRRGQEARLRCSPMKGHSHVYWYRQLPEEGLKFMVYLQKENIIDESGMPKERFSAEFPKEGPSILRIQQVVRGDSAAYFCASSAVRVDTQYFGPGTRLTVL.

This chain uses TRBV13 with TRBJ2-7; TRBD2 is a possible D gene (5 bases). CDR3 length: 13 residues. Germline-derived CDR1 and CDR2 are PRHDT and FYEKMQ (reference sequence). V was shortened by 7 bases and J by 3 bases, with 13 bases between the two germline ends. The CDR3 coding sequence is TGTGCCAGCACCCACCCGGGAATCTACGAGCAGTACTTC. Translated, it gives CASTHPGIYEQYF.

The J gene is TRBJ2-1, the V gene TRBV20-1, with 9 bases fitting TRBD2. Germline-derived CDR1 and CDR2 are DFQATT and SNEGSKA (reference sequence). The CDR3 sequence is 14 residues long. V shed 7 bases, J shed 10 bases, and the junction held 14 bases outside the gene matches. CDR3 coding DNA: TGCAGTGTTCCTCCGGGACTAGCAAAAAGGGAGCAGTTCTTC. This translates into CSVPPGLAKREQFF.

This clonotype has a handful of counts. This chain links TRBV2 with TRBJ2-1; possibly TRBD2 for D (6 bases). Germline-derived CDR1 and CDR2 are SNHLY and FYNNEI. The CDR3 totals 19 residues. The V end lost 6 bases, the J end lost 2 bases, and 26 bases lay between the germline ends. This chain's CDR3 is CASSEIRLDKPLTYNEQFF. In DNA, the CDR3 is TGTGCCAGCAGCGAGATAAGACTAGACAAACCCCTGACCTACAATGAGCAGTTCTTC.

In its sample, this clonotype was seen a few times. The V gene is TRBV6-5, the J gene TRBJ2-1; perhaps TRBD2 as D (6 bases). Germline V gives CDR1 MNHEY, CDR2 SVGAGI. There are 14 residues in the CDR3. Trimming removed 4 bases from V and 12 bases from J, with 19 bases in between. CDR3 protein: CASSSPGLLQAQFF. The CDR3 DNA is TGTGCCAGCAGTTCTCCGGGACTCCTCCAGGCGCAGTTCTTC.

This clonotype was observed a single time. This rearrangement joins TRBV12-3 or TRBV12-4 to TRBJ1-6, with unresolved D. The CDR3 sequence is 13 residues long. Trimming took 2 bases from V and 7 from J, leaving 6 bases between them. The CDR3 bases are TGTGCCAGCAGTTTAAAAGAGAATTCACCCCTCCACTTT. Encoded protein: CASSLKENSPLHF.

The chain recombines TRBV2 with TRBJ2-1; 10 bases align to TRBD2. There are 16 residues in the CDR3. V gave up 4 bases and J gave up 2 bases; unmatched junction bases: 5. Germline values: CDR1 SNHLY, CDR2 FYNNEI. The CDR3, as DNA: TGTGCCAGCAGTGGAGCGGGAGGGGTGGCCTACAATGAGCAGTTCTTC. It is translated as CASSGAGGVAYNEQFF.

The J gene is TRBJ2-1, the V gene TRBV12-3 or TRBV12-4, with D possibly TRBD2 on 5 matching bases. The CDR3 spans 12 residues. Trimming stripped 6 bases from V and 4 bases from J, with 7 bases between. The CDR3 loop is CASRDSYNEQFF. The CDR3 DNA reads TGTGCCAGCAGGGACTCATACAATGAGCAGTTCTTC.

The chain has TRBV6-2 or TRBV6-3 and TRBJ2-5; 10 positions agree with TRBD2. Germline CDR1 is MNHEY and CDR2 is SVGEGT. Unmatched junction bases numbered 5, after V lost 6 bases and J lost 4 bases. The CDR3 has 14 residues. CDR3 DNA: TGTGCCAGCAGAGTAGCGGGAGGAGGAGAGACCCAGTACTTC. It specifies CASRVAGGGETQYF.

The CDR3 DNA sequence: TGTGCCAGCAGCTTGGTCCAAATAACCTTCAGGGACGAGCAGTACTTC. It specifies CASSLVQITFRDEQYF. This sequence joins TRBV5-8 and TRBJ2-7, with D possibly being TRBD1 (5 bases). The germline V and J ends were trimmed by 0 bases and 5 bases, with 18 bases remaining between them. There are 16 residues in the CDR3. The germline gives CDR1 SGHTS, CDR2 YDEGEE.

This clonotype was observed a few times. The gene calls are TRBV2 and TRBJ2-1, with 15 positions matching TRBD2. This CDR3 has 16 residues. V trimming: 6 bases; J trimming: 6 bases; junction bases outside the gene matches: 6. In germline, CDR1 is SNHLY, CDR2 FYNNEI. The CDR3 region is CASRPGLAGGSNEQFF. CDR3 bases: TGTGCCAGCAGACCGGGACTAGCGGGAGGAAGCAATGAGCAGTTCTTC.

This clonotype was observed many times. V is TRBV12-3 or TRBV12-4 and J is TRBJ2-7; TRBD2 matches 7 bases. Trimming cost V 7 bases and J 4 bases; bases outside gene matches: 22. This CDR3 contains 18 residues. The CDR3 DNA is TGTGCCAGCATTTACGAGGGAGGAGGGAGGGTAAAGTATTACGAGCAGTACTTC. Translating gives CASIYEGGGRVKYYEQYF.

This clonotype came up a few times. The J gene is TRBJ1-3, the V gene TRBV11-2, with 7 nucleotides matching TRBD1. V gave up 1 base and J gave up 1 base; unmatched junction bases: 19. This CDR3 region has 21 residues. In germline, CDR1 is SGHAT, CDR2 FQNNGV. Written as DNA, the CDR3 is TGTGCCAGCAGCTTAGTAGGGTTGACAGGGCGCGACCGGCGGTCTGGAAACACCATATATTTT. Protein sequence: CASSLVGLTGRDRRSGNTIYF.

This clonotype was counted between two and nine times. The V call is TRBV6-6, the J call TRBJ2-1, with 13 bases that match TRBD2. The V segment lost 0 bases and the J segment 10 bases; nucleotides outside the gene matches: 9. The germline V gene has CDR1 MNHNY and CDR2 SVGAGI (reference sequence). The CDR3 has 17 amino acids. The CDR3 loop is CASSYSPGLAGKGEQFF. CDR3 bases: TGTGCCAGCAGTTACTCACCGGGACTAGCGGGAAAAGGGGAGCAGTTCTTC.

This clonotype showed up just a few times. The chain uses TRBV3-1 and TRBJ2-3, with D maybe TRBD2 (6 bases). The V end lost 1 base, the J end lost 12 bases, and 14 bases lay between the germline ends. CDR3 length: 13 residues. The germline CDR1 and CDR2 sequences are LGHDT and YNNKEL (reference sequence). In nucleotides, the CDR3 is TGTGCCAGCAGCCAAGGATTTGTGGAGGGACAGTATTTT. Its protein product is CASSQGFVEGQYF.

This clonotype was counted at least ten times. In DNA, the CDR3 is TGCAGTGCCTCAACAGATACGCAGTATTTT. It yields the protein CSASTDTQYF. The chain carries TRBV20-1 and TRBJ2-3; D is ambiguous. CDR1 and CDR2 from the germline V gene are DFQATT and SNEGSKA (reference sequence). This CDR3 comprises 10 residues. The V and J ends lost 6 bases and 3 bases respectively, with 4 bases between them.

This clonotype came up once. The chain uses TRBV20-1 and TRBJ2-1; 8 bases are a match to TRBD2. From germline, CDR1 is DFQATT and CDR2 SNEGSKA (reference sequence). J lost 0 bases, V lost 1 base, and 14 bases had no gene match. The CDR3 runs 19 residues. CDR3 DNA: TGCAGTGCTAGAGTTGAAGGAGCGGGAGACCCCAGCTCCTACAATGAGCAGTTCTTC. It encodes CSARVEGAGDPSSYNEQFF.